The subject of this entry is one T cell receptor beta chain. This specimen comes from a study of blood T cell repertoires in COVID-19. Background on the study: Researchers got acute and convalescent COVID-19 samples from the United States, Italy and Spain. T cells, B-cell-depleted T cells, or PBMCs provided the cDNA or gDNA that served as material.

CDR3 length: 12 amino acids. The germline V and J ends were trimmed by 0 bases and 7 bases, with 6 bases remaining between them. CDR1 is LGHDT and CDR2 is YNNKEL in the germline V gene (reference sequence). As originally analysed: For nucleated cells, counts were estimated from reference gene primer amplification. The repertoire was sequenced with immunoSEQ multiplex PCR; TCRdb's copy has only in-frame clones and lacks some. V and J calls and clone size are as listed in that table; D and trimming were resolved from the DNA. The sample records some 70,000 clones, 80% to 90% being singletons. This TCR was sampled from a woman aged 55-69 years with acute or convalescent COVID-19. V and J are TRBV3-1 (or the pseudogene TRBV3-2) and TRBJ1-2; no clear D. The specimen sequenced was peripheral blood. In DNA form, the CDR3 reads TGTGCCAGCAGCCAAGACAGGCGTGGCTACACCTTC. Amino acids: CASSQDRRGYTF.